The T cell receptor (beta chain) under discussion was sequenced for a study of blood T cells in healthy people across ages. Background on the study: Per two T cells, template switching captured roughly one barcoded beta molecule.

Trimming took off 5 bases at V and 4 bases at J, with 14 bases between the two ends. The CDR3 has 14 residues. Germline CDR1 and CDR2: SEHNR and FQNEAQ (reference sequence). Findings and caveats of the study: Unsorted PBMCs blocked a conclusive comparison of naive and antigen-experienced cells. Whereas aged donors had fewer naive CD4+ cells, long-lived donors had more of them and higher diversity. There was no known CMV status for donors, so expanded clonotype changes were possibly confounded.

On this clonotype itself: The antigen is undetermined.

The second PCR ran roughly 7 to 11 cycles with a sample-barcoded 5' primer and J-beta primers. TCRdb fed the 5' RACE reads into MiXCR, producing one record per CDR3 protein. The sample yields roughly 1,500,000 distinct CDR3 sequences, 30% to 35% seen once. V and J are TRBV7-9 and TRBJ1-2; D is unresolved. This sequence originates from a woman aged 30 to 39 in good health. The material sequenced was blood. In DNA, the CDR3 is TGTGCCAGCAGCCCCTGCTCAGAAATCTATGGCTACACCTTC. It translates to CASSPCSEIYGYTF.